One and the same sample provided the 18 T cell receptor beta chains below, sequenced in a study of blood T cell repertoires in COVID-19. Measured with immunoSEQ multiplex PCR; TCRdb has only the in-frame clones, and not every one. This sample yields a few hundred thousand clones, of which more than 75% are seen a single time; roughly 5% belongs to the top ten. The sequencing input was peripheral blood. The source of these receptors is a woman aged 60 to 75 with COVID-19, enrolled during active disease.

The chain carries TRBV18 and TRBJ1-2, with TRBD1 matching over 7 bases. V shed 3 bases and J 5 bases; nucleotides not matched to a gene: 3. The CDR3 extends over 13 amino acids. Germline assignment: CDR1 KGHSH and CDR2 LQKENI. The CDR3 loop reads CASSPGQQYGYTF. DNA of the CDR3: TGTGCCAGCTCACCGGGACAGCAATATGGCTACACCTTC.

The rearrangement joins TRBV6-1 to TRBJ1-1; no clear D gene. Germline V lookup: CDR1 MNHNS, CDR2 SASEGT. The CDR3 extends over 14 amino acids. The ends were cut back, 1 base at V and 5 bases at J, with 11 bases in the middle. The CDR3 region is CASSEVWGGTEAFF. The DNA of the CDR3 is TGTGCCAGCAGTGAAGTGTGGGGAGGAACTGAAGCTTTCTTT.

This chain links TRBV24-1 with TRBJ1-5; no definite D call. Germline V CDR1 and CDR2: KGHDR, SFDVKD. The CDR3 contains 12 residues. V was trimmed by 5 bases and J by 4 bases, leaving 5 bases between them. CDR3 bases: TGTGCCACCAGTGTCGGGAATCAGCCCCAGCATTTT. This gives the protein CATSVGNQPQHF.

The CDR3 sequence: CASSPSSGTGALNYGYTF. The CDR3 coding sequence is TGTGCCAGCAGCCCATCGTCCGGGACAGGGGCTCTTAACTATGGCTACACCTTC. This chain joins TRBV7-6 and TRBJ1-2, with TRBD1 matching 10 bases. The length of the CDR3 is 18 residues. The ends lost 5 bases at V and 1 base at J; junction bases unmatched: 13. Germline-derived CDR1 and CDR2 are SGHVS and FNYEAQ. Based on the CDR3 plus reference TRBV7-6 and TRBJ1-2, the full variable domain is GAGVSQSPRYKVTKRGQDVALRCDPISGHVSLYWYRQALGQGPEFLTYFNYEAQQDKSGLPNDRFSAERPEGSISTLTIQRTEQRDSAMYRCASSPSSGTGALNYGYTFGSGTRLTVV.

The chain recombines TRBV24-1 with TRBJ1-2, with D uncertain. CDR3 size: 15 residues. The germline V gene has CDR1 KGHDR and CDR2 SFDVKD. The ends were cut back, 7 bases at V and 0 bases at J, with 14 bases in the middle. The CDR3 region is CATSQRNGANYGYTF. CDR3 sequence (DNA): TGTGCCACCAGCCAAAGGAACGGAGCTAACTATGGCTACACCTTC.

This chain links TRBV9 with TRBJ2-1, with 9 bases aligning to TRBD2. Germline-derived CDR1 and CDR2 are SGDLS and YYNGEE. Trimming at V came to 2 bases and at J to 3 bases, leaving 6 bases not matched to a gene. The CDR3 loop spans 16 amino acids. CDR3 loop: CASSVQGREGYNEQFF. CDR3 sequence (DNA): TGTGCCAGCAGCGTCCAGGGGCGGGAGGGCTACAATGAGCAGTTCTTC.

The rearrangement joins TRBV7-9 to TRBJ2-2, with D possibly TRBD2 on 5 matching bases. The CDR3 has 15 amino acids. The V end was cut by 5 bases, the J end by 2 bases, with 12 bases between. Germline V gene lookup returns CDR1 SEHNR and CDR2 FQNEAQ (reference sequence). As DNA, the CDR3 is TGTGCCAGCAGCCCGGGGAGCCCAAACACCGGGGAGCTGTTTTTT. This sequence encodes CASSPGSPNTGELFF.

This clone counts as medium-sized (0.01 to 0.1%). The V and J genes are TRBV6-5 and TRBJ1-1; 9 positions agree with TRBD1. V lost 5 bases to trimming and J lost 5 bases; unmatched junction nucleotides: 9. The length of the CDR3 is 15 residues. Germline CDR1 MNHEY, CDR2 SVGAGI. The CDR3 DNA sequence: TGTGCCAGCAGTCACTTGGACAGGGGAGGGACTGAAGCTTTCTTT. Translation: CASSHLDRGGTEAFF.

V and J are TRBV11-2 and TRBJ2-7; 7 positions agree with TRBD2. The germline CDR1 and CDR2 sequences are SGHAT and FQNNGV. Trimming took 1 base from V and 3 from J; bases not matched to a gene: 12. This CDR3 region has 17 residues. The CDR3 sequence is CASSLVSGGLGRYEQYF. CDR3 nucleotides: TGTGCCAGCAGCTTAGTTAGTGGCGGACTAGGACGCTACGAGCAGTACTTC.

The chain's CDR3 is CASSSDRGSYNEQFF. Here the CDR3 DNA reads TGTGCCAGCAGCTCGGACAGGGGATCCTACAATGAGCAGTTCTTC. The rearrangement joins TRBV7-3 to TRBJ2-1, with 9 bases aligning to TRBD1. Trimming removed 4 bases from V and 1 base from J; junction bases left unmatched: 2. Per germline, CDR1 SGHTA and CDR2 FQGTGA. The CDR3 covers 15 residues.

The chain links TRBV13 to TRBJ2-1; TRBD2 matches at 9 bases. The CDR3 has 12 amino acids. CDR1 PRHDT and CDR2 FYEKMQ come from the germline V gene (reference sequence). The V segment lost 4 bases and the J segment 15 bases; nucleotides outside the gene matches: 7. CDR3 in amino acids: CASSSVAGALFF. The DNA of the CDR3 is TGTGCCAGCAGCTCCGTAGCGGGAGCCCTGTTCTTC.

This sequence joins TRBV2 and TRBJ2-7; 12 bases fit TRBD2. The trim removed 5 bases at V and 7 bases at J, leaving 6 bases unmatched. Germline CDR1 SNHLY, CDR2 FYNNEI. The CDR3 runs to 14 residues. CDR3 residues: CASSRTSGMGEQYF. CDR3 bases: TGTGCCAGCAGTCGGACTAGCGGGATGGGGGAGCAGTACTTC. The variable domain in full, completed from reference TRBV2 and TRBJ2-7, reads EPEVTQTPSHQVTQMGQEVILRCVPISNHLYFYWYRQILGQKVEFLVSFYNNEISEKSEIFDDQFSVERPDGSNFTLKIRSTKLEDSAMYFCASSRTSGMGEQYFGPGTRLTVT.

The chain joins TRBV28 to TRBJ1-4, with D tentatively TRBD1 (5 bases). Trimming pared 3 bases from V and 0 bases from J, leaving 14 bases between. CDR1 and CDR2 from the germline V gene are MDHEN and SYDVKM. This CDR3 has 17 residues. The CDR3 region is CASSFVVGGTTNEKLFF. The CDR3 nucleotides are TGTGCCAGCAGTTTCGTCGTGGGGGGAACAACTAATGAAAAACTGTTTTTT.

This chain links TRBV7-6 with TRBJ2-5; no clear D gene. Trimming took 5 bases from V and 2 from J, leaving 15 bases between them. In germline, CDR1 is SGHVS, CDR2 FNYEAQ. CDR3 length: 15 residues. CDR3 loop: CASSTPGRIQETQYF. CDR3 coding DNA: TGTGCCAGCAGCACCCCAGGTCGAATTCAAGAGACCCAGTACTTC. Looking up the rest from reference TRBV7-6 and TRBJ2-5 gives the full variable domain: GAGVSQSPRYKVTKRGQDVALRCDPISGHVSLYWYRQALGQGPEFLTYFNYEAQQDKSGLPNDRFSAERPEGSISTLTIQRTEQRDSAMYRCASSTPGRIQETQYFGPGTRLLVL.

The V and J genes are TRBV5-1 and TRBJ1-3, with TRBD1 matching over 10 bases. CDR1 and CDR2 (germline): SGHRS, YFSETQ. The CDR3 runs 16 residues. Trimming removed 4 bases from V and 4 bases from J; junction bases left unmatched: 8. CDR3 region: CASSPTGTGEGNTIYF. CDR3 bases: TGCGCCAGCAGCCCGACCGGGACAGGGGAAGGAAACACCATATATTTT.

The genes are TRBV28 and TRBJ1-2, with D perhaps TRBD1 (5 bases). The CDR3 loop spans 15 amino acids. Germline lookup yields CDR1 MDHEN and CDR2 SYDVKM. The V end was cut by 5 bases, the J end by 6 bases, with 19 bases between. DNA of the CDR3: TGTGCCAGCAGTCATAGCCCGCAGGGATCGGATGGCTACACCTTC. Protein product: CASSHSPQGSDGYTF.

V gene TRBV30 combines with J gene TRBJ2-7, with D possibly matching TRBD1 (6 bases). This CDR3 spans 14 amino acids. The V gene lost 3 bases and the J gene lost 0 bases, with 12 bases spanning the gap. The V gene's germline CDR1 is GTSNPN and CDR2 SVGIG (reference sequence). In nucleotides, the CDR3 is TGTGCCTGGAGGGTGACAGGAGCCTCCTACGAGCAGTACTTC. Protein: CAWRVTGASYEQYF.

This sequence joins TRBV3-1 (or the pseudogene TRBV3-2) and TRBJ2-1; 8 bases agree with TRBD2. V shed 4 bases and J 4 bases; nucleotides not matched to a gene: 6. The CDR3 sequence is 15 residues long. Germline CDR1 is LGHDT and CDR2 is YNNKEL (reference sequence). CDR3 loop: CASSPGPGGYNEQFF. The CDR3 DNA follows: TGTGCCAGCAGCCCCGGACCGGGAGGGTACAATGAGCAGTTCTTC.